This TCR beta chain was captured in a study of Tregs in tolerant kidney transplant recipients (dated 2019 in TCRdb). Concerning the study at large: Before combined kidney and bone marrow transplantation, this study identified donor-specific regulatory T cells using TCRbeta sequencing and then followed those same cells after transplant. In a few healthy controls, several methods of expanding Tregs specific for an allogeneic donor were compared by TCRbeta repertoire sequencing. The paper as a whole reports these results and caveats: Expanding Tregs with activated donor B cells appeared to identify the most biologically relevant and donor-specific TCRbeta repertoire. Biological reproducibility was not directly addressed, though technical replication error appeared minimal. Because the study included only a small number of patients, the results must be confirmed in larger populations and under other immunosuppression protocols.

Genomic DNA was extracted from sorted cells with the QIAGEN DNeasy Blood and Tissue Kit for TCRbeta CDR3 sequencing. High-throughput TCRbeta CDR3 sequencing was carried out commercially through immunoSEQ, with PCR amplification with bias correction and internal controls included. Per the source publication's procedure: Unique productive TCRbeta sequences were defined by CDR3 nucleotide sequence when primers matched and otherwise by CDR3 amino acid sequence together with Vbeta and Jbeta genes. Sorting error was corrected by removing sequences shared between sorted populations at a frequency ratio of 2:1 or less, and the remaining shared sequences were assigned to the higher population. Donor-reactive sequences were defined as at least 5-fold expanded in CFSE-low cells versus unstimulated cells, with frequency of at least 0.01% in CFSE-low cells. Repertoire divergence was quantified by Jensen-Shannon divergence using the top 100 TCRbeta sequences ranked by frequency. For any sample with multiple sequencing runs, sorting error was corrected in each run separately before the runs were pooled. The source is immuneACCESS, and TCRdb retained only in-frame sequences with V and J called. Part of the clones is not carried over; for the studies checked, unresolved V genes explain less than half of this, and the remainder is unexplained. That table furnishes V, J and clone size, whereas the DNA furnished D and trimming. The sample contains about 240,000 clones, 80% to 85% of them found a single time. The top ten clonotypes cover less than 0.75% of the sample.

Thawed PBMCs were FACS-sorted into unstimulated Tregs (CD4+CD25+CD127-), CD4+ non-Tregs (CD4+CD25-), CD4 cells and CD8 cells. Healthy control blood was obtained either as purchased buffy coats or from healthy volunteers. Healthy control blood was processed to PBMCs with a Ficoll density gradient and then cryopreserved, whereas patient PBMCs were collected both before and after transplant. The CDR3, from cysteine to phenylalanine, totals 14 residues. The DNA shown is the 42-base CDR3, in frame from base 1. Trimming costs V 3 bases and J 5 bases, and their ends lie 14 bases apart. CDR1 and CDR2, looked up from the germline V gene, are KGHSH and LQKENI. As regards this clone: Its antigen target is currently unknown. Per-base quality was not reported, and no clone a single base away is much larger than it. The sample has other DNA sequences that encode this CDR3 too.

Input material: CD4+ T cells from blood. The receptor was isolated from a human donor in good health. The chain joins TRBV18 to TRBJ2-7, with no D gene named confidently. For the CDR3, the sequence is CASSPQGLRDEQYF. The DNA sequence follows: TGTGCCAGCTCACCTCAAGGTCTCAGAGACGAGCAGTACTTC.